These 11 T cell receptor beta chains came from one sample sequenced in a study of blood T cell repertoires in COVID-19. TCRdb's copy holds only in-frame clones and misses some; the assay was immunoSEQ multiplex PCR. The table has fewer than 85,000 clones, more than 75% seen once. The sample consisted of peripheral blood. The receptor set was obtained from a woman older than 75 with active or convalescent COVID-19.

The CDR3 coding sequence is TGTGCCAGCAGCTTGTTTGTCGCGGGACAGGGCTACCAAGAGACCCAGTACTTC. Amino acid sequence: CASSLFVAGQGYQETQYF. The genes are TRBV5-5 and TRBJ2-5; 9 bases map to TRBD1. Unmatched junction bases numbered 10, after V lost 1 base and J lost 0 bases. Germline CDR1 and CDR2: SGHKS and YYEKEE (reference sequence). CDR3 size: 18 residues.

The count of this clone is one. This sequence joins TRBV4-3 and TRBJ1-1; 9 positions match TRBD1. The V and J ends lost 3 bases and 2 bases, in that order; junction bases with no gene match: 7. Germline CDR1 reads LGHNA; CDR2 reads YSLEER. The CDR3 sequence is 16 residues long. The CDR3 protein is CASSQAGTGNNTEAFF. The CDR3 DNA reads TGCGCCAGCAGCCAGGCCGGGACAGGGAACAACACTGAAGCTTTCTTT.

The CDR3 spells CASSSRTGGDNTIYF. The CDR3 DNA reads TGCGCCAGCAGCTCACGGACAGGGGGGGATAACACCATATATTTT. This sequence joins TRBV5-1 and TRBJ1-3; 10 bases map to TRBD1. From germline, CDR1 is SGHRS and CDR2 YFSETQ. The CDR3 is 15 residues long. Trimming took 3 bases from V and 7 from J; bases not matched to a gene: 7.

This chain joins TRBV2 and TRBJ1-2, with D tentatively TRBD1 (5 bases). Trimming left V 4 bases short and J 3 bases short, with 12 bases between. Per germline, CDR1 SNHLY and CDR2 FYNNEI. The CDR3 sequence is 14 residues long. This chain's CDR3 is CASSGGAVDYGYTF. CDR3 DNA: TGTGCCAGCAGTGGTGGGGCTGTGGACTATGGCTACACCTTC. Using reference TRBV2 and TRBJ1-2 for the parts outside the CDR3, the full variable domain is EPEVTQTPSHQVTQMGQEVILRCVPISNHLYFYWYRQILGQKVEFLVSFYNNEISEKSEIFDDQFSVERPDGSNFTLKIRSTKLEDSAMYFCASSGGAVDYGYTFGSGTRLTVV.

This sequence joins TRBV20-1 and TRBJ1-1; no definite D call. From germline, CDR1 is DFQATT and CDR2 SNEGSKA (reference sequence). V was cut by 3 bases and J by 0 bases, with 17 bases left in between. The CDR3 contains 16 residues. For the CDR3, the DNA is TGCAGTGCTAGTGGACCGCGGAGGGTTATGAACACTGAAGCTTTCTTT. Its protein is CSASGPRRVMNTEAFF.

This clone has only a few counts. This chain uses TRBV28 with TRBJ1-5; 7 bases line up with TRBD1. CDR3 length: 13 residues. Per the germline V gene, CDR1 is MDHEN and CDR2 is SYDVKM. Trimming took 6 bases from V and 7 from J; bases not matched to a gene: 6. In DNA, the CDR3 is TGTGCCAGCAGCTCTGGACAGGTCCAGCCCCAGCATTTT. Its translation is CASSSGQVQPQHF.

V usage is TRBV24-1 and J usage is TRBJ2-2, with D possibly matching TRBD1 (5 bases). The CDR3 runs to 14 residues. The ends were cut back, 6 bases at V and 3 bases at J, with 10 bases in the middle. CDR1 and CDR2 from the germline V gene are KGHDR and SFDVKD. CDR3 in amino acids: CATSSIRDTGELFF. In DNA form, the CDR3 reads TGTGCCACCAGTTCCATCAGGGACACCGGGGAGCTGTTTTTT.

The chain carries TRBV19 and TRBJ2-1, with D possibly matching TRBD1 (6 bases). With 6 bases removed from V and 4 bases from J, the gap between germline ends came to 16 bases. Germline assignment: CDR1 LNHDA and CDR2 SQIVND (reference sequence). The CDR3 spans 15 residues. Here the CDR3 DNA reads TGTGCCAGTAGGGAAGTGGGGGCGACTTACAATGAGCAGTTCTTC. Amino acid sequence: CASREVGATYNEQFF. The whole variable domain, filled in from reference TRBV19 and TRBJ2-1, reads DGGITQSPKYLFRKEGQNVTLSCEQNLNHDAMYWYRQDPGQGLRLIYYSQIVNDFQKGDIAEGYSVSREKKESFPLTVTSAQKNPTAFYLCASREVGATYNEQFFGPGTRLTVL.

In regard to this clone: Different DNA sequences within this sample yield the same CDR3. The V call is TRBV7-2, the J call TRBJ2-7; 7 bases line up with TRBD2. V was pared by 4 bases and J by 0 bases, with 3 bases of the junction left unmatched. The CDR3 is made up of 14 amino acids. CDR1 is SGHTA and CDR2 is FQGNSA in the germline V gene. CDR3 in DNA: TGTGCCAGCAGCTCGGGGGGTAGCTCCTACGAGCAGTACTTC. Its translation is CASSSGGSSYEQYF. Together with reference TRBV7-2 and TRBJ2-7, the CDR3 gives the full variable domain: GAGVSQSPSNKVTEKGKDVELRCDPISGHTALYWYRQSLGQGLEFLIYFQGNSAPDKSGLPSDRFSAERTGGSVSTLTIQRTQQEDSAVYLCASSSGGSSYEQYFGPGTRLTVT.

The gene calls are TRBV27 and TRBJ1-6; D might be TRBD1 (6 bases). The germline V and J ends were trimmed by 5 bases and 8 bases, with 13 bases remaining between them. Germline V gene sequence: CDR1 MNHEY, CDR2 SMNVEV (reference sequence). CDR3 length: 14 amino acids. The CDR3 nucleotides read TGTGCCAGCAGTCCACAGGGATCGGATTCACCCCTCCACTTT. Protein sequence: CASSPQGSDSPLHF.

Concerning this clone itself: One junction end disagrees with the germline gene, perhaps due to a read error. The chain's CDR3 is CASSLAGLAENEQFF. CDR3 nucleotides: TGTGCCAGCAGCCTAGCAGGGCTAGCTGAGAATGAGCAGTTCTTC. V usage is TRBV7-2 and J usage is TRBJ2-1; D may match TRBD1 or TRBD2 (5 bases each). Germline CDR1 reads SGHTA; CDR2 reads FQGNSA. CDR3 length: 15 amino acids.